These T cell receptor beta chains were read from a single sample in a study of shared clonotypes between healthy human individuals. Profiling relied on immunoSEQ multiplex PCR, and the TCRdb table lists in-frame clones only, not all of them. The repertoire holds some 2,500,000 clones, with 85% to 95% as singletons. The sequenced sample was naive CD4+ T cells from PBMCs. The receptors derive from a man younger than 35 in good health. Some clones in this sample may be carry-over from other donors' samples. Both conserved end residues are trimmed from each CDR3.

j_gene: TRBJ1-1; v_gene: TRBV5-5; CDR3aa: ASSPNPTANTEAF
j_gene: TRBJ2-5; v_gene: TRBV5-4; CDR3aa: ASSSRGLETQY
j_gene: TRBJ2-3; v_gene: TRBV15; CDR3aa: ATSRAGVSGY
j_gene: TRBJ2-7; v_gene: TRBV6-1; CDR3aa: ASSERGFYEQY
j_gene: TRBJ2-7; v_gene: TRBV15; CDR3aa: ATSRDPQGSYEQY
j_gene: TRBJ2-3; v_gene: TRBV9; CDR3aa: ASSGGSTSPGDTQY
j_gene: TRBJ2-1; v_gene: TRBV5-1; CDR3aa: ASSEQTGTQF
j_gene: TRBJ1-1; v_gene: TRBV9; CDR3aa: ASSARGNMNTEAF
j_gene: TRBJ2-3; v_gene: TRBV29-1; CDR3aa: SVGRVGTDTQY
j_gene: TRBJ2-5; v_gene: TRBV2; CDR3aa: ASSGLGETQY
j_gene: TRBJ2-2; v_gene: TRBV28; CDR3aa: ASSFRDTRTSGELF
j_gene: TRBJ2-7; v_gene: TRBV7-9; CDR3aa: ASSLRGVPYEQY
j_gene: TRBJ2-5; v_gene: TRBV7-9; CDR3aa: ASSPDRIGFGETQY
j_gene: TRBJ2-1; v_gene: TRBV7-3; CDR3aa: ASSLRPGQGDYNEQF
j_gene: TRBJ2-3; v_gene: TRBV5-6; CDR3aa: ASSLGASGRGDTQY
j_gene: TRBJ2-7; v_gene: TRBV6-1; CDR3aa: ASSEAYGGHYSYEQY
j_gene: TRBJ2-1; v_gene: TRBV28; CDR3aa: ASSQGLAGRGEQF
j_gene: TRBJ2-3; v_gene: TRBV19; CDR3aa: ASSLGQRSLDTQY
j_gene: TRBJ2-2; v_gene: TRBV15; CDR3aa: ATSRDHPTANTGELF
j_gene: TRBJ2-7; v_gene: TRBV7-2; CDR3aa: ASSPGGVSSPY
j_gene: TRBJ2-7; v_gene: TRBV28; CDR3aa: ASTGVREQY
j_gene: TRBJ2-7; v_gene: TRBV7-7; CDR3aa: ASSATSGSSYEQY
j_gene: TRBJ1-1; v_gene: TRBV6-5; CDR3aa: ASSYSPAGTEAF
j_gene: TRBJ2-2; v_gene: TRBV4-1; CDR3aa: ASSPRGAPNTGELF
j_gene: TRBJ2-1; v_gene: TRBV7-3; CDR3aa: ASSPAGSYNEQF
j_gene: TRBJ2-3; v_gene: TRBV27; CDR3aa: ASSTRLAGGGDTQY
j_gene: TRBJ2-7; v_gene: TRBV4-2; CDR3aa: ATSLAGTGPYEQY
j_gene: TRBJ1-2; v_gene: TRBV4-1; CDR3aa: ASSQDIGENYGYT
j_gene: TRBJ1-1; v_gene: TRBV10-3; CDR3aa: AITLGGWGTEAF
j_gene: TRBJ2-7; v_gene: TRBV7-2; CDR3aa: ASSPGVEQY
j_gene: TRBJ2-7; v_gene: TRBV27; CDR3aa: ASSSLGQGGGEVRAQY
j_gene: TRBJ1-2; v_gene: TRBV30; CDR3aa: AWSARAGYT
j_gene: TRBJ2-7; v_gene: TRBV5-4; CDR3aa: ASSTAGLAWGEQY
j_gene: TRBJ2-7; v_gene: TRBV30; CDR3aa: AWSPDRGLEQY
j_gene: TRBJ2-5; v_gene: TRBV27; CDR3aa: ASSLSIIAGVETQY
j_gene: TRBJ2-7; v_gene: TRBV5-4; CDR3aa: ASSLAGDYYEQY
j_gene: TRBJ2-3; v_gene: TRBV5-4; CDR3aa: ASSLLAGTNTQY
j_gene: TRBJ2-7; v_gene: TRBV28; CDR3aa: ASSESLSGRVSSYEQY
j_gene: TRBJ1-2; v_gene: TRBV28; CDR3aa: ASSWTGGSGYT
j_gene: TRBJ1-1; v_gene: TRBV28; CDR3aa: ASLATAEAF
j_gene: TRBJ2-5; v_gene: TRBV6-5; CDR3aa: ASSYLEGETQY
j_gene: TRBJ2-6; v_gene: TRBV9; CDR3aa: ASSVERGWAGANVLT
j_gene: TRBJ2-6; v_gene: TRBV5-1; CDR3aa: ASSAGSNSGANVLT
j_gene: TRBJ1-2; v_gene: TRBV30; CDR3aa: AWSVVGGAFTNYGYT
j_gene: TRBJ2-5; v_gene: TRBV5-4; CDR3aa: ASSQGQAQETQY
j_gene: TRBJ2-1; v_gene: TRBV18; CDR3aa: ASSPPGLAGGRGNEQF